This TCR beta chain emerged from a study of blood T cell repertoires in COVID-19. Individuals aged roughly 18 to 95 years were recruited from approximately 24 US areas. V gave up 3 bases and J gave up 4 bases; unmatched junction bases: 3. Per germline, CDR1 SGHKS and CDR2 YYEKEE (reference sequence). This CDR3 comprises 14 residues. Original handling: Amplification from reference gene primers served as the basis for estimated nucleated cell counts. Sequencing used immunoSEQ multiplex PCR; TCRdb keeps in-frame clones, though not all of them. Clonal size and the V and J genes are those of that table, whereas D and trimming came from the DNA. Seen here are approximately 150,000 clones, 70% to 90% observed once, and the top ten hold roughly 3.4%.

The chain combines TRBV5-5 with TRBJ2-5; 10 bases match TRBD1. Sequencing input: PBMCs or T cells enriched from blood (not recorded which). This clonotype was sampled from a woman aged 45-65 years with acute COVID-19. The CDR3 region has the DNA TGTGCCAGCAGCTGGACAGGGGGAGGAGAGACCCAGTACTTC. Translation gives CASSWTGGGETQYF.